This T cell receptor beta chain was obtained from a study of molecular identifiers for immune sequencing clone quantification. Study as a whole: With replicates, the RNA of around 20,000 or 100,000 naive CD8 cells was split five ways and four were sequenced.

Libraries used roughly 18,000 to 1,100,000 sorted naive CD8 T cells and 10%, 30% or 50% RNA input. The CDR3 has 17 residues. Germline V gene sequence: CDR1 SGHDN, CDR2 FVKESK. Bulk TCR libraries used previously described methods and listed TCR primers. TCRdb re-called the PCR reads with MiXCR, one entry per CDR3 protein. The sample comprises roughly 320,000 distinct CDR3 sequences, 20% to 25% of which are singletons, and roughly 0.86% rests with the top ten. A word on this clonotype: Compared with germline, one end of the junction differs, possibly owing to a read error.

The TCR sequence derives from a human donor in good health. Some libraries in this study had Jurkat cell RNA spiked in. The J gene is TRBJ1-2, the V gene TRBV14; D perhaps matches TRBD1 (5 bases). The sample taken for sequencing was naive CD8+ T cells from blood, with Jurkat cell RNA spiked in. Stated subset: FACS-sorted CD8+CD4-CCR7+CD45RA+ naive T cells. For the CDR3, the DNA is TGTGCCAGTAGCCAAGAGGGACTTAACCCGCTTCGCTATGGCTACGCCTTC. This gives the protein CASSQEGLNPLRYGYAF.